This T cell receptor beta chain was captured by sequencing in a study of blood T cell repertoires in COVID-19. Study in general: The origin of the acute and convalescent COVID-19 samples was the United States, Italy and Spain. In each case, the material was cDNA or gDNA derived from T cells, B-cell-depleted T cells, or PBMCs.

Original handling: From reference gene primer amplification, estimates of nucleated cell counts were derived. The assay was immunoSEQ multiplex PCR, and TCRdb's table has in-frame clones only and misses some. V, J and clone size derive from that table, while D and trimming were established from the DNA sequence. The table has around 170,000 clones, about 90% seen once. This clone showed up just a few times. The CDR3 has 15 residues. The V and J ends lost 0 bases and 8 bases respectively, with 17 bases between them. The germline V gene encodes CDR1 SGHNT and CDR2 YYREEE (reference sequence). The clonotype was recovered from a woman aged 70-85 years with acute or convalescent COVID-19. Sequenced: peripheral blood. J is TRBJ1-2 and V is TRBV5-4; D gene uncertain. The CDR3: CASSLADTPYGGYTF. The CDR3 region has the DNA TGTGCCAGCAGCTTGGCCGACACACCCTATGGAGGCTACACCTTC. The full variable domain, in which reference TRBV5-4 and TRBJ1-2 provide the parts outside the CDR3, is ETGVTQSPTHLIKTRGQQVTLRCSSQSGHNTVSWYQQALGQGPQFIFQYYREEENGRGNFPPRFSGLQFPNYSSELNVNALELDDSALYLCASSLADTPYGGYTFGSGTRLTVV.